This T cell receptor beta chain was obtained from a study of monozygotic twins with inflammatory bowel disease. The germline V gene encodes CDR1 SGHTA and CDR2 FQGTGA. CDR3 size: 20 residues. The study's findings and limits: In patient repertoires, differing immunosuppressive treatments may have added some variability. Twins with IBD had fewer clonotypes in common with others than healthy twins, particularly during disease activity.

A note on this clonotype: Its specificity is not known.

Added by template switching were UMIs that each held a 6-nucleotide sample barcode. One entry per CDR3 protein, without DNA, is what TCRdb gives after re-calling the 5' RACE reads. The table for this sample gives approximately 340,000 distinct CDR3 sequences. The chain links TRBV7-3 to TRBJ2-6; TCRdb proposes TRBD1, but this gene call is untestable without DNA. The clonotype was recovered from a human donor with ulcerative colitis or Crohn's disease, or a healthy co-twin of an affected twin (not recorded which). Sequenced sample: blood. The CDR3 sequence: CASSPYLGSPLYSGANVLTF.